A single sample is the source of the 23 T cell receptor beta chains below, sequenced in a study of blood T cell repertoires in COVID-19 (dated by TCRdb to the early 2020s). Library creation used the immunoSEQ multiplex PCR assay. TCRdb re-hosts the immuneACCESS table, in-frame sequences only. Its copies lack some clones; in the studies checked, an unresolved V gene accounts for under half of them, and the cause for the rest is not known. The sample includes about 250,000 clones, with approximately 91% observed a single time. 2.1% of the sample belongs to the ten largest clones. Sequenced sample: peripheral blood. The source is a woman in her forties who had recovered from COVID-19.

J is TRBJ2-7 and V is TRBV11-2, with TRBD1 identical over 9 bases. Germline CDR1 is SGHAT and CDR2 is FQNNGV. This CDR3 spans 16 amino acids. V dropped 3 bases and J dropped 6; count of bases not matched to a gene: 12. CDR3 amino acids: CASSFLRTGASGEQYF. The CDR3 nucleotides read TGTGCCAGCAGCTTTCTACGGACAGGGGCATCGGGCGAGCAGTACTTC.

V gene TRBV18 combines with J gene TRBJ2-2; 9 positions agree with TRBD1. The CDR3 consists of 16 residues. Germline CDR1 KGHSH, CDR2 LQKENI. With 3 bases clipped from V and 4 bases from J, the junction kept 6 bases outside the gene matches. CDR3 loop: CASSPPGTGSTGELFF. CDR3 DNA sequence: TGTGCCAGCTCACCCCCCGGGACAGGGAGCACCGGGGAGCTGTTTTTT.

This chain connects TRBV5-6 to TRBJ2-1; D may be TRBD1 (5 bases). Trimming took 0 bases from V and 9 from J, leaving 16 bases between them. The CDR3 runs 15 residues. From germline, CDR1 is SGHDT and CDR2 YYEEEE. CDR3 DNA: TGTGCCAGCAGCTTGGGGGCTTGGGGCGGCGGTGAGCAGTTCTTC. This encodes CASSLGAWGGGEQFF.

The chain is built from TRBV29-1 and TRBJ2-3, with D perhaps TRBD1 (5 bases). Germline lookup yields CDR1 SQVTM and CDR2 ANQGSEA. Deletions cut 7 bases from V and 2 bases from J, with 19 bases between. The CDR3 totals 15 residues. The CDR3 protein is CSEVGWAGHTDTQYF. Here the CDR3 DNA reads TGCAGCGAGGTTGGTTGGGCAGGGCACACAGATACGCAGTATTTT.

This chain uses TRBV6-1 with TRBJ1-2, with 10 bases aligning to TRBD1. This CDR3 spans 16 amino acids. J was trimmed by 6 bases and V by 1 base; bases with no gene match: 8. Germline V CDR1 and CDR2: MNHNS, SASEGT. Here the CDR3 reads CASSEGGGQGSHGYTF. CDR3 nucleotide sequence: TGTGCCAGCAGTGAAGGGGGGGGACAGGGGTCCCATGGCTACACCTTC.

The V gene is TRBV11-1, the J gene TRBJ2-7; D perhaps matches TRBD1 (5 bases). Trimming removed 4 bases from V and 9 bases from J, with 19 bases in between. The germline V gene has CDR1 SGHAT and CDR2 FQDESV (reference sequence). The CDR3 is 14 amino acids. This CDR3 is CASSSQAQGMRQYF. CDR3 nucleotide sequence: TGTGCCAGCAGCTCCCAAGCCCAGGGTATGCGGCAGTACTTC.

V and J are TRBV5-1 and TRBJ1-3, with a possible D match to TRBD1 (5 bases). The V end was cut by 4 bases, the J end by 0 bases, with 14 bases between. The CDR3 has 16 residues. The germline V gene encodes CDR1 SGHRS and CDR2 YFSETQ. In DNA, the CDR3 is TGCGCCAGCAGCGCCACAGGTTCCCCCTCTGGAAACACCATATATTTT. This translates into CASSATGSPSGNTIYF.

This rearrangement joins TRBV30 to TRBJ2-7; D may be TRBD2 (6 bases). V shed 7 bases and J shed 1 base, with 23 bases lying between them. The CDR3 totals 16 residues. Germline CDR1 GTSNPN, CDR2 SVGIG (reference sequence). The CDR3 is CASPGRPRHFSYEQYF. In DNA form, the CDR3 reads TGTGCCTCGCCCGGGAGACCTAGGCATTTTTCCTACGAGCAGTACTTC.

The gene calls are TRBV7-9 and TRBJ2-5, with TRBD2 identical over 7 bases. The germline gives CDR1 SEHNR, CDR2 FQNEAQ (reference sequence). CDR3 length equals 15 residues. J was trimmed by 5 bases and V by 5 bases; bases with no gene match: 11. The CDR3 DNA is TGTGCCAGCAGCCCGAGCGGGCGGGGGATGGAGACCCAGTACTTC. Translated: CASSPSGRGMETQYF.

The rearrangement links TRBV9 to TRBJ1-3, with D possibly matching TRBD1 (6 bases). Germline CDR1 reads SGDLS; CDR2 reads YYNGEE. The CDR3 consists of 13 residues. Trimming took off 7 bases at V and 3 bases at J, with 11 bases between the two ends. The CDR3 loop reads CASQQGYGNTIYF. The DNA of the CDR3 is TGTGCCAGCCAACAGGGTTATGGAAACACCATATATTTT. Full variable domain (rest looked up from reference TRBV9 and TRBJ1-3): DSGVTQTPKHLITATGQRVTLRCSPRSGDLSVYWYQQSLDQGLQFLIQYYNGEERAKGNILERFSAQQFPDLHSELNLSSLELGDSALYFCASQQGYGNTIYFGEGSWLTVV.

The chain carries TRBV5-1 and TRBJ1-4, with TRBD1 identical over 8 bases. V lost 3 bases, J lost 8 bases, and 9 bases stayed unmatched. Germline V gene lookup returns CDR1 SGHRS and CDR2 YFSETQ. The CDR3 is 15 residues long. Written as DNA, the CDR3 is TGCGCCAGCAGCTCGCGAGGACAGGGAGGCGAAAAACTGTTTTTT. It codes for CASSSRGQGGEKLFF.

The gene calls are TRBV7-8 and TRBJ1-2; a weak D match, TRBD1 (6 bases). Germline CDR1 SGHVS, CDR2 FQNEAQ. CDR3 size: 13 residues. The germline V and J ends were trimmed by 5 bases and 8 bases, with 15 bases remaining between them. The CDR3 spells CASSANRERGYTF. CDR3 coding DNA: TGTGCCAGCAGCGCCAACAGGGAAAGGGGCTACACCTTC.

This clone is a singleton in its sample. This chain links TRBV25-1 with TRBJ2-3; D might be TRBD2 (6 bases). Trimming took off 1 base at V and 1 base at J, with 9 bases between the two ends. The CDR3 loop spans 15 amino acids. The V gene's germline CDR1 is MGHDK and CDR2 SYGVNS. The CDR3 loop reads CASSEWRGGTDTQYF. The CDR3, as DNA: TGTGCCAGCAGTGAATGGCGGGGAGGCACAGATACGCAGTATTTT.

This rearrangement joins TRBV20-1 to TRBJ2-7; 9 bases align to TRBD2. V lost 3 bases, J lost 1 base, and 4 bases stayed unmatched. Germline V gene data show CDR1 as DFQATT and CDR2 as SNEGSKA (reference sequence). The CDR3 is made up of 14 amino acids. CDR3 DNA: TGCAGTGCTAGTGGAGCGGGGGGATCCTACGAGCAGTACTTC. Its protein is CSASGAGGSYEQYF.

The V call is TRBV5-1, the J call TRBJ2-3; D is perhaps TRBD2 (7 bases). Germline V gene sequence: CDR1 SGHRS, CDR2 YFSETQ. The CDR3 runs to 16 residues. V gave up 1 base and J gave up 5 bases, with 17 bases separating them. The CDR3 sequence is CASSLIAGAGEDTQYF. The CDR3 DNA is TGCGCCAGCAGCTTGATCGCGGGGGCCGGCGAAGATACGCAGTATTTT.

CDR3 residues: CASSQNHRDQPQHF. CDR3 nucleotides: TGCGCCAGCAGTCAAAACCACAGGGATCAGCCCCAGCATTTT. The V and J genes are TRBV4-3 and TRBJ1-5, with TRBD1 as a possible D gene (6 bases). V dropped 6 bases and J dropped 5 bases, with 14 bases sitting between them. CDR1 and CDR2 from the germline V gene are LGHNA and YSLEER. CDR3 length equals 14 residues.

This clone has just one count. The rearrangement uses TRBV6-5 and TRBJ1-5; D is unclear. The CDR3 totals 15 residues. V lost 6 bases and J lost 0, with 12 bases in between. CDR1 is MNHEY and CDR2 is SVGAGI in the germline V gene. The CDR3 bases are TGTGCCAGCAGCCCCGCGGGTTCTAGCAATCAGCCCCAGCATTTT. This encodes CASSPAGSSNQPQHF.

The gene calls are TRBV24-1 and TRBJ1-5; D uncertain. The germline CDR1 and CDR2 sequences are KGHDR and SFDVKD. With 5 bases removed from V and 7 bases from J, the gap between germline ends came to 11 bases. This CDR3 has 13 residues. As DNA, the CDR3 is TGTGCCACCAGTGGTGAGGGTACGCAGCCCCAGCATTTT. This sequence encodes CATSGEGTQPQHF.

The chain has TRBV11-3 and TRBJ2-2, with D perhaps TRBD1 or TRBD2 (7 bases each). Germline assignment: CDR1 SGHNT and CDR2 YENEEA. The germline V and J ends were trimmed by 10 bases and 5 bases, with 14 bases remaining between them. The CDR3 contains 13 residues. The CDR3 coding sequence is TGTGCCACCAGGGGGGGTCCGACCGGGGAGCTGTTTTTT. Translated, it gives CATRGGPTGELFF.

V gene TRBV7-6 combines with J gene TRBJ2-5; a weak D match, TRBD1 (6 bases). Germline V gene lookup returns CDR1 SGHVS and CDR2 FNYEAQ. This CDR3 comprises 15 residues. V lost 1 base and J lost 2, with 11 bases in between. The CDR3 protein is CASSLDTGRQETQYF. Written as DNA, the CDR3 is TGTGCCAGCAGCTTAGATACAGGGAGACAAGAGACCCAGTACTTC.

The chain links TRBV6-5 to TRBJ1-5; no clear D. The germline V gene has CDR1 MNHEY and CDR2 SVGAGI. CDR3 length equals 15 residues. V was clipped by 8 bases and J by 4 bases, with 18 bases between them. The CDR3 region is CASSPFGLSNQPQHF. The CDR3 DNA reads as TGTGCCAGCTCTCCCTTCGGACTCTCAAATCAGCCCCAGCATTTT.

The chain is built from TRBV19 and TRBJ2-5, with D possibly matching TRBD1 (6 bases). The CDR3 contains 13 residues. The germline V gene encodes CDR1 LNHDA and CDR2 SQIVND (reference sequence). V was trimmed by 6 bases and J by 5 bases, leaving 13 bases between them. The CDR3 protein is CASRTGKGETQYF. CDR3 DNA: TGTGCCAGTAGGACAGGCAAGGGGGAGACCCAGTACTTC.

The chain has TRBV7-2 and TRBJ2-3, with TRBD2 as a possible D gene (7 bases). The germline gives CDR1 SGHTA, CDR2 FQGNSA. The CDR3 consists of 15 residues. The V and J ends lost 3 bases and 2 bases respectively, with 12 bases between them. The CDR3, as DNA: TGTGCCAGCAGCTTTGGCGGGGGCCACACAGATACGCAGTATTTT. This translates into CASSFGGGHTDTQYF.